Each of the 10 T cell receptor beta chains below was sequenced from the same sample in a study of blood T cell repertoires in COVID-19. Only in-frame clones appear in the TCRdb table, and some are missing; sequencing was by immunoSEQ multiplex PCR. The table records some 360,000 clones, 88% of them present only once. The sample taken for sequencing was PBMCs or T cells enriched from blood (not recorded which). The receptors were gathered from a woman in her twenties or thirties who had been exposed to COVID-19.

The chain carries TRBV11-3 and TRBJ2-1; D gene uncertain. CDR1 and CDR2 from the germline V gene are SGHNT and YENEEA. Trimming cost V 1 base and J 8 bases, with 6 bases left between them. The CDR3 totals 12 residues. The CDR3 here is CASSLADYEQFF. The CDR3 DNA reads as TGTGCCAGCAGCTTAGCAGACTATGAGCAGTTCTTC.

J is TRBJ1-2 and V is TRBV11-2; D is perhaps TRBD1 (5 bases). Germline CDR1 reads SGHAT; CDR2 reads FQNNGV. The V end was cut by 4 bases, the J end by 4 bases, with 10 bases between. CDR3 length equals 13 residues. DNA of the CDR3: TGTGCCAGCAGCTCTGGGGCCCGCTATGGCTACACCTTC. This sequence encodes CASSSGARYGYTF.

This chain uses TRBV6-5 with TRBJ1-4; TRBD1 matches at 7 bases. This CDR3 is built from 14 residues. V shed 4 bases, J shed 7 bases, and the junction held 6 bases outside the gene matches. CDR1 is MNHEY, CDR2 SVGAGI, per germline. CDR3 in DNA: TGTGCCAGCAGTTTCGACAGGGTGACTGAAAAACTGTTTTTT. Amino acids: CASSFDRVTEKLFF.

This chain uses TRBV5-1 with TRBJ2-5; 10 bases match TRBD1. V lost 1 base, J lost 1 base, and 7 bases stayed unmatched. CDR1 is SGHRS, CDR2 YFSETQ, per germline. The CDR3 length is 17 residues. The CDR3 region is CASSLHVGTGVQETQYF. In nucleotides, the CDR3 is TGCGCCAGCAGCTTGCATGTCGGGACAGGGGTCCAAGAGACCCAGTACTTC. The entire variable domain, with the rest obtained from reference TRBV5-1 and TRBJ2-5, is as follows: KAGVTQTPRYLIKTRGQQVTLSCSPISGHRSVSWYQQTPGQGLQFLFEYFSETQRNKGNFPGRFSGRQFSNSRSEMNVSTLELGDSALYLCASSLHVGTGVQETQYFGPGTRLLVL.

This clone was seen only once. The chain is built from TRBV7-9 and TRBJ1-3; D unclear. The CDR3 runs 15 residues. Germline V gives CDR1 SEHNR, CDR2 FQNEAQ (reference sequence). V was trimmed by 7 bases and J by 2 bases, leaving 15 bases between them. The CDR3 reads CASNHDGDAGNTIYF. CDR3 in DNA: TGTGCCAGCAACCACGACGGGGATGCTGGAAACACCATATATTTT. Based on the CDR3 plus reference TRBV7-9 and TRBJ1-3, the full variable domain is DTGVSQNPRHKITKRGQNVTFRCDPISEHNRLYWYRQTLGQGPEFLTYFQNEAQLEKSRLLSDRFSAERPKGSFSTLEIQRTEQGDSAMYLCASNHDGDAGNTIYFGEGSWLTVV.

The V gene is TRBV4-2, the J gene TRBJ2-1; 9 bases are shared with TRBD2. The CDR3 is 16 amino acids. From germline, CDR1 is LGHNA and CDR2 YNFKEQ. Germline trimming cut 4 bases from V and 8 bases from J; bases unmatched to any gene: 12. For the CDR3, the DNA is TGTGCCAGCAGCCGGATGGCGGGAGGGCCCGGGGATGAGCAGTTCTTC. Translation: CASSRMAGGPGDEQFF.

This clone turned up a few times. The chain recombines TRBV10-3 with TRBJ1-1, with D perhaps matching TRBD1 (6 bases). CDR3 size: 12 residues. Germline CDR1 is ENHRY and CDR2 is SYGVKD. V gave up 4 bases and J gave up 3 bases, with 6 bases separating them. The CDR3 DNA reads TGTGCCATCAGTGCAGGGGACACTGAAGCTTTCTTT. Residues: CAISAGDTEAFF.

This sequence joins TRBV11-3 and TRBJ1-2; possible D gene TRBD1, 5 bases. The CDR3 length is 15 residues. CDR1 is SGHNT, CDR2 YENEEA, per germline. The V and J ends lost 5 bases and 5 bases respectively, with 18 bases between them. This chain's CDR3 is CASSRTGVGVYGYTF. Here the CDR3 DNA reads TGTGCCAGCAGCCGAACGGGGGTAGGGGTATATGGCTACACCTTC.

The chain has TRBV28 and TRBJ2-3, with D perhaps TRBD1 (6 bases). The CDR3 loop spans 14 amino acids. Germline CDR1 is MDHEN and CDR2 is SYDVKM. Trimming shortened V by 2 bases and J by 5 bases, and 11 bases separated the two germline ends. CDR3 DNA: TGTGCCAGCAGTTTAAGTTTGACAGGAGATACGCAGTATTTT. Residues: CASSLSLTGDTQYF.

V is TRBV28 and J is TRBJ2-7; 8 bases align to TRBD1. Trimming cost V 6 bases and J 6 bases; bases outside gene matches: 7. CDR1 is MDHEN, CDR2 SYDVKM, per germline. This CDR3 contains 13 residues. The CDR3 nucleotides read TGTGCCAGCAGCACTGGACAGGGTCGCGAGCAGTACTTC. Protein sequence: CASSTGQGREQYF.